This TCR beta chain was sequenced for a study of blood T cells in healthy people across ages. Study-level findings and limits: Naive CD4+ cell counts and diversity both ran higher in long-lived than in aged donors. Researchers judged that diversity estimates from one million T cells fell short of true values.

As concerns this clonotype: Its target is not known.

This CDR3 has 19 residues. Unmatched junction bases numbered 15, after V lost 0 bases and J lost 5 bases. Germline V gene sequence: CDR1 SGHTA, CDR2 FQGTGA. Next came a second PCR, run for about 6 to 11 cycles, which used a sample-barcoded 5' primer along with a J-beta primer mix. TCRdb reanalysed the 5' RACE reads using MiXCR and keeps one entry per CDR3 protein. The table has about 1 million distinct CDR3 sequences, less than 50% seen once; the top ten hold under 20%. This clonotype was obtained from a woman aged 55-75 years in good health. The material sequenced was blood. The genes are TRBV7-3 and TRBJ2-1; 8 bases align to TRBD2. The CDR3 DNA is TGTGCCAGCAGCTTAACAGGAGGAGGGACCGGGACTAGTAACAATGAGCAGTTCTTC. Encoded protein: CASSLTGGGTGTSNNEQFF.